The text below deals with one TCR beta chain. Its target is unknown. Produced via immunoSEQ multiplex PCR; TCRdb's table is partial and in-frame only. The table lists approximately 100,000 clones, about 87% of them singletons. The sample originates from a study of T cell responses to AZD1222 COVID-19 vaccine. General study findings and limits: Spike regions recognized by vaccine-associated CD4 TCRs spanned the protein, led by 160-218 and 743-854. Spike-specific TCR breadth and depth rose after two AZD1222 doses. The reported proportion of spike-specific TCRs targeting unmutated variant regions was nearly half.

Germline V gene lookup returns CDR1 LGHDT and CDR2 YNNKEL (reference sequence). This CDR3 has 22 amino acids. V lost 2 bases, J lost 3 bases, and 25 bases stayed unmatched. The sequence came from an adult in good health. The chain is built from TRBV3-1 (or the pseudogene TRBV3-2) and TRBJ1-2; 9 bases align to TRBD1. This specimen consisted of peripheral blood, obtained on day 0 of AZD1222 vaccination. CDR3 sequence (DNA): TGTGCCAGCAGCCAAAACTTACGCCAATCCCGGGACAGGGTTAGTTTCGACTATGGCTACACCTTC. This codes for CASSQNLRQSRDRVSFDYGYTF.